This TCR beta chain is drawn from a study of T cell changes during pregnancy in multiple sclerosis. CDR3 size: 16 residues. V was pared by 0 bases and J by 10 bases, with 8 bases of the junction left unmatched. Germline loops: CDR1 MGHRA, CDR2 YSYEKL. This table comes from immunoSEQ multiplex PCR, and its TCRdb copy is limited to in-frame clones, with some not included. This sample has 80,000 to 130,000 clones, with 94% found just once. This clone has just one count. The receptor was isolated from a female donor with multiple sclerosis, enrolled in a pregnancy study. This chain connects TRBV4-1 to TRBJ2-1, with 11 bases that match TRBD2. Sequenced material: peripheral blood, taken before pregnancy. CDR3 coding DNA: TGCGCCAGCAGCCAAGAGGACCCACTAGCGGGGGAGGAGCAGTTCTTC. Translating it yields CASSQEDPLAGEEQFF.